This is a list of T cell receptor beta chains from one sample in a study of patients and donors after allogeneic stem cell transplantation. One entry per CDR3 protein results from TCRdb running MiXCR on the RT-PCR reads. The data hold about 410,000 distinct CDR3 sequences, with 16% observed a single time. Sequencing was done on a sample of blood, either unsorted or a sorted T cell fraction (not recorded which). These receptors all stem from a human donor who was either an allogeneic HSCT recipient or a stem cell or donor lymphocyte infusion donor (not recorded which). It is not recorded whose cells these are; they may come from a transplant donor. Each CDR3 is given with its conserved first and last residue.

V: TRBV6-1; J: TRBJ2-3; CDR3: CASSEKWERRRGGAADTQYF
V: TRBV10-3; J: TRBJ2-3; CDR3: CAISEFGADTQYF
V: TRBV20-1; J: TRBJ1-5; CDR3: CSARPNSDRNQPQHF
V: TRBV19; J: TRBJ1-1; CDR3: CASSAQGGEAFF
V: TRBV5-1; J: TRBJ2-7; CDR3: CASSLIPAGNYEQYF
V: TRBV25-1; J: TRBJ2-1; CDR3: CASSDPQRSYNEQFF
V: TRBV24-1; J: TRBJ1-1; CDR3: CATSVGIGMHTEAFF
V: TRBV12-5; J: TRBJ2-5; CDR3: CASATGTGRETQYF
V: TRBV6-5; J: TRBJ1-6; CDR3: CASSYPGVDSPLHF
V: TRBV7-6; J: TRBJ1-2; CDR3: CASSLASSLGGGDGYTF
V: TRBV9; J: TRBJ1-1; CDR3: CASSTGEAILMNTEAFF
V: TRBV20-1; J: TRBJ2-1; CDR3: CSARVVGGNEQFF
V: TRBV15; J: TRBJ2-7; CDR3: CATSRDPGTVSEQYF
V: TRBV3-1; J: TRBJ1-5; CDR3: CASSHGNSHQPQHF
V: TRBV6-2/TRBV6-3; J: TRBJ2-5; CDR3: CASSQSGGQETQYF
V: TRBV28; J: TRBJ2-7; CDR3: CASSTTEQYF
V: TRBV20-1; J: TRBJ2-1; CDR3: CSALVSQRGTYNEQFF
V: TRBV25-1; J: TRBJ1-5; CDR3: CASRGPGRSNQPQHF
V: TRBV7-9; J: TRBJ2-3; CDR3: CASTLGGLPTDTQYF
V: TRBV29-1; J: TRBJ2-1; CDR3: CSVAQDRASGEQFF
V: TRBV30; J: TRBJ2-1; CDR3: CASRRGLLHYNEQFF
V: TRBV11-1; J: TRBJ1-6; CDR3: CASRYYAGGDGPRTDNSPLHF
V: TRBV11-2; J: TRBJ1-5; CDR3: CASSLGAISNQPQHF
V: TRBV15; J: TRBJ2-3; CDR3: CATSRDPGGGATDTQYF
V: TRBV20-1; J: TRBJ2-2; CDR3: CSARTDRAAGELFF
V: TRBV6-5; J: TRBJ2-2; CDR3: CASSYSPRPRPGELFF
V: TRBV24-1; J: TRBJ2-3; CDR3: CATSDPSGRTDTQYF
V: TRBV10-3; J: TRBJ1-5; CDR3: CAISEAYTGRGQPQHF
V: TRBV29-1; J: TRBJ2-1; CDR3: CSVEFRSEQFF
V: TRBV4-3; J: TRBJ1-1; CDR3: CASSQEAGPYTEAFF
V: TRBV6-5; J: TRBJ2-7; CDR3: CASSYSGPRPGPYEQYF